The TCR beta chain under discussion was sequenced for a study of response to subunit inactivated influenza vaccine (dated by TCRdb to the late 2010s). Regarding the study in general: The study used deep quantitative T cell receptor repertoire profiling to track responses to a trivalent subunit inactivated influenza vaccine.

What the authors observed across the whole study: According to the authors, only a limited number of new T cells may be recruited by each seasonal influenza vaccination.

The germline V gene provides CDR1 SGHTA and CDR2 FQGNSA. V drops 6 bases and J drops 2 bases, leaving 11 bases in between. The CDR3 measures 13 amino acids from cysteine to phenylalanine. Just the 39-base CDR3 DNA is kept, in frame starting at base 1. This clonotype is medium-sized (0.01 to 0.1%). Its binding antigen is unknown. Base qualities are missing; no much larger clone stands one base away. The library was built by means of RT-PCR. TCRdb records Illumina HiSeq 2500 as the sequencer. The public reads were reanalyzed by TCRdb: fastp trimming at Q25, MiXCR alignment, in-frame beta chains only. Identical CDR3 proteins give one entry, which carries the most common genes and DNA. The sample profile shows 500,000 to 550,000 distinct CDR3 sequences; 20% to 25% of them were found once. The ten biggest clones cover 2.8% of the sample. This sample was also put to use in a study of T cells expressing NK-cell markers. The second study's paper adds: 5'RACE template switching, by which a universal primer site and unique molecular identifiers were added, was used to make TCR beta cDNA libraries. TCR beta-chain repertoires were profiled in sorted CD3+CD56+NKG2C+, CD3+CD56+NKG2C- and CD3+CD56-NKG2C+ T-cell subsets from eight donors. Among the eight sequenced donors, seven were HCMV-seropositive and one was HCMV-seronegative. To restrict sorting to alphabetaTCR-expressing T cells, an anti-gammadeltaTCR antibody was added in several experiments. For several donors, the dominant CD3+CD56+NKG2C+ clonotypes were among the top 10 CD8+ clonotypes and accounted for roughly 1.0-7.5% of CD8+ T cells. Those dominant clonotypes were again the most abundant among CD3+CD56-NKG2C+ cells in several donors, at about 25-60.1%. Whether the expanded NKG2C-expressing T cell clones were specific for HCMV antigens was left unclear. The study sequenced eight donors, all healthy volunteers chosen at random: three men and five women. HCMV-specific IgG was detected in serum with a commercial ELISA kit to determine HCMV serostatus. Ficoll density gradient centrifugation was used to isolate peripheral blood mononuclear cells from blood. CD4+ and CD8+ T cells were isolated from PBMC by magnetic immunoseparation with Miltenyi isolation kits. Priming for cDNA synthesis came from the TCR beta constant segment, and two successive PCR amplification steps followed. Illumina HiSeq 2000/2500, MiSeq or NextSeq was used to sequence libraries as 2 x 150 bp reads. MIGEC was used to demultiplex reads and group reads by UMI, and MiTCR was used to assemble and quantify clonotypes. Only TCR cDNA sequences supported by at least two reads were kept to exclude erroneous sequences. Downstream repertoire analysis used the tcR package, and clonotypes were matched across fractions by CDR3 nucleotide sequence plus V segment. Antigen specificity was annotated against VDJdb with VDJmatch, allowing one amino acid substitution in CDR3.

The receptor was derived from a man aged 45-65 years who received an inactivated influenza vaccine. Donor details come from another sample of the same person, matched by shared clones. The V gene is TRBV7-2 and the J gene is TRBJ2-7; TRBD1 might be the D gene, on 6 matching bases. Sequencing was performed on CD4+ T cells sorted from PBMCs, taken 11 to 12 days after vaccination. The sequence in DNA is TGTGCCAGCAGACGACAGGCGACCTACGAGCAGTACTTC. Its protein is CASRRQATYEQYF. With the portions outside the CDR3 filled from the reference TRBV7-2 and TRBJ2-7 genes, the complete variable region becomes GAGVSQSPSNKVTEKGKDVELRCDPISGHTALYWYRQSLGQGLEFLIYFQGNSAPDKSGLPSDRFSAERTGGSVSTLTIQRTQQEDSAVYLCASRRQATYEQYFGPGTRLTVT.